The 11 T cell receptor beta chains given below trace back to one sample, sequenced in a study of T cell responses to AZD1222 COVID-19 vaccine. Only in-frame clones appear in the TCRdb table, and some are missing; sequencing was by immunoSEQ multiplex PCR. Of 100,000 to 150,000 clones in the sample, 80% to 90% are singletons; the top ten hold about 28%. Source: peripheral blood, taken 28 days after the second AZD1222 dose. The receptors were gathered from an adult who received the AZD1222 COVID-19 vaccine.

The CDR3 region has the DNA TGTGCCAGCAGCTCTCTGGGGGAGCAGTTCTTC. This translates into CASSSLGEQFF. The rearrangement links TRBV7-9 to TRBJ2-1, with D unresolved. The length of the CDR3 is 11 residues. Trimming removed 4 bases at V and 10 bases at J, with 8 bases between. Looked up from germline, CDR1 is SEHNR and CDR2 is FQNEAQ (reference sequence).

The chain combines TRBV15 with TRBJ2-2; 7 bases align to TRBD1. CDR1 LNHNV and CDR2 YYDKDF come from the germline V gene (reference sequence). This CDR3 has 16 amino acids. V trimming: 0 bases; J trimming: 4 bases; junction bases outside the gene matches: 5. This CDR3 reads CATSRDPTGATGELFF. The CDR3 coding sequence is TGTGCCACCAGCAGAGACCCTACAGGGGCCACCGGGGAGCTGTTTTTT.

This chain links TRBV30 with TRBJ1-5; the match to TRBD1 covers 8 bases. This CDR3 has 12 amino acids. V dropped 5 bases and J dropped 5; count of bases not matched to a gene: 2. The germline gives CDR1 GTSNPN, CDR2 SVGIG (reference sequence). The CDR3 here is CAWQDRDQPQHF. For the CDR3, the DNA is TGTGCCTGGCAGGACAGGGATCAGCCCCAGCATTTT.

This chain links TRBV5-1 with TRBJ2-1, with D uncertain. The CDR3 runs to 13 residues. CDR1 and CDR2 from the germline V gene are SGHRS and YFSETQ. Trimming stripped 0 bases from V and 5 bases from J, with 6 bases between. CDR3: CASSLGSNNEQFF. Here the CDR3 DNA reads TGCGCCAGCAGCTTGGGCAGCAACAATGAGCAGTTCTTC.

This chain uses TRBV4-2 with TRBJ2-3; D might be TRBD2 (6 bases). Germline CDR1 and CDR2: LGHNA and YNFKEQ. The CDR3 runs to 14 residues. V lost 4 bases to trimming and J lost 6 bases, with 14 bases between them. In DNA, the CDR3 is TGTGCCAGCAGCCTGCGGGACCCGACGGATACGCAGTATTTT. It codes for CASSLRDPTDTQYF.

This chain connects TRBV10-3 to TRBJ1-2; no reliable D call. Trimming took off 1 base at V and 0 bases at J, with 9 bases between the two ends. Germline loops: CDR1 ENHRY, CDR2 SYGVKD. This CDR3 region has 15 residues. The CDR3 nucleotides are TGTGCCATCAGTGAGTTCCTGGGTTCTAACTATGGCTACACCTTC. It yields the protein CAISEFLGSNYGYTF.

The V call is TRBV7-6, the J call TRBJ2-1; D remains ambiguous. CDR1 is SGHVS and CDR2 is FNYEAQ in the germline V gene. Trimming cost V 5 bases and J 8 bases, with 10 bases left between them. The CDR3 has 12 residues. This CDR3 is CASSPLTHEQFF. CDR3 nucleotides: TGTGCCAGCAGCCCCCTTACGCATGAGCAGTTCTTC.

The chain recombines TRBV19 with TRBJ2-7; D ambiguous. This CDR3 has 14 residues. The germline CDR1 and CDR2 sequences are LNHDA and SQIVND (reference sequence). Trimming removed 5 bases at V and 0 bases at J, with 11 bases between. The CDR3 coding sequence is TGTGCCAGTAGTCCGAGGCTAAGCTCCTACGAGCAGTACTTC. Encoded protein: CASSPRLSSYEQYF.

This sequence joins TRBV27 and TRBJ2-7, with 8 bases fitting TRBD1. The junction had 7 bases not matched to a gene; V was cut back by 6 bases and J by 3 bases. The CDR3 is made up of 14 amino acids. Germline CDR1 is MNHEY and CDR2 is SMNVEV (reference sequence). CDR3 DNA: TGTGCCAGCAGCCCGGACAGGGCCATCTACGAGCAGTACTTC. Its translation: CASSPDRAIYEQYF.

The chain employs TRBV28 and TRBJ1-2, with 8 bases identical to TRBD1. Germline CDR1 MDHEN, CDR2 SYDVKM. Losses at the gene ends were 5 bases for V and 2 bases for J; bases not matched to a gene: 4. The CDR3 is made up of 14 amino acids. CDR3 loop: CASSPGGVNYGYTF. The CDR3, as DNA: TGTGCCAGCAGTCCAGGGGGCGTAAACTATGGCTACACCTTC.

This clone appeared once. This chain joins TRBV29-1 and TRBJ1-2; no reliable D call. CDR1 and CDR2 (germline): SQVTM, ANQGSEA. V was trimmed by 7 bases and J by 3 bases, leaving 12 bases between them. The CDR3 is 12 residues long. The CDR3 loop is CSASQWYYGYTF. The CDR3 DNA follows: TGCAGCGCCTCTCAGTGGTACTATGGCTACACCTTC. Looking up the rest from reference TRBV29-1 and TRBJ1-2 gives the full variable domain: SAVISQKPSRDICQRGTSLTIQCQVDSQVTMMFWYRQQPGQSLTLIATANQGSEATYESGFVIDKFPISRPNLTFSTLTVSNMSPEDSSIYLCSASQWYYGYTFGSGTRLTVV.